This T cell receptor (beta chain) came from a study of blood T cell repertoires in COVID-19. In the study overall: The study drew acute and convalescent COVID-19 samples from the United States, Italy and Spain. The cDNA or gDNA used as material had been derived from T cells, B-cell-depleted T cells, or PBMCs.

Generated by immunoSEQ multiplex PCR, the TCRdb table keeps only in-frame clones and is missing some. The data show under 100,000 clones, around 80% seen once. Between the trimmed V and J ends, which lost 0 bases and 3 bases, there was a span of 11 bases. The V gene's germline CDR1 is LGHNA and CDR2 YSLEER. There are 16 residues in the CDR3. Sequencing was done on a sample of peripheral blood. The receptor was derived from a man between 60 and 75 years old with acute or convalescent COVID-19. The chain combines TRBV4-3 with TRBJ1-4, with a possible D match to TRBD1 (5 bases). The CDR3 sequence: CASSQDRQGANEKLFF. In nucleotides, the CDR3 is TGCGCCAGCAGCCAAGATCGGCAGGGTGCTAATGAAAAACTGTTTTTT.